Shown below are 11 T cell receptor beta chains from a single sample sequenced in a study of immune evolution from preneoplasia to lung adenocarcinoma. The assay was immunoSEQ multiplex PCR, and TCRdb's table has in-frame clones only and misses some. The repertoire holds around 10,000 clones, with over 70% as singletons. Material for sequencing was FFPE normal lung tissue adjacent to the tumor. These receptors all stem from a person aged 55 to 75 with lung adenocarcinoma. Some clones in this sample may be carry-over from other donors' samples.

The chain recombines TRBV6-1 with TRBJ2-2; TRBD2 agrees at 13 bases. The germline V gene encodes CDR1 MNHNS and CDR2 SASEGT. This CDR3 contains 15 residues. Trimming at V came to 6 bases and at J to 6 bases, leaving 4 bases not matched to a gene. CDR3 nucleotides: TGTGCCAGCAGGATACTAGCGGGAGGGCCCGGGGAGCTGTTTTTT. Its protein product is CASRILAGGPGELFF.

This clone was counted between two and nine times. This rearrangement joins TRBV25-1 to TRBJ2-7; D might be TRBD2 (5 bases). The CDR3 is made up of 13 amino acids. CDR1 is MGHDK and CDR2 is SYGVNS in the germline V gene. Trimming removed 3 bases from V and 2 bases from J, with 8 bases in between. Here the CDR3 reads CASSDRETYEQYF. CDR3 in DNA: TGTGCCAGCAGTGACCGGGAAACCTACGAGCAGTACTTC.

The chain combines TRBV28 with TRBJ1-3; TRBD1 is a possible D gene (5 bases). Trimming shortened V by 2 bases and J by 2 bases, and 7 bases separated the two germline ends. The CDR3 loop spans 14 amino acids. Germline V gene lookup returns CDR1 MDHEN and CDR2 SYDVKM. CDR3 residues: CASSLGGPGNTIYF. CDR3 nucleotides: TGTGCCAGCAGTTTAGGGGGACCTGGAAACACCATATATTTT.

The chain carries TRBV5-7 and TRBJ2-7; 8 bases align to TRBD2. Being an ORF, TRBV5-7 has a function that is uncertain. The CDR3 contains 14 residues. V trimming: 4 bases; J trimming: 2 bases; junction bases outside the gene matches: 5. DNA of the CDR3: TGTGCCAGCAGCCCGGTAGCGGGACCCTACGAGCAGTACTTC. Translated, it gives CASSPVAGPYEQYF.

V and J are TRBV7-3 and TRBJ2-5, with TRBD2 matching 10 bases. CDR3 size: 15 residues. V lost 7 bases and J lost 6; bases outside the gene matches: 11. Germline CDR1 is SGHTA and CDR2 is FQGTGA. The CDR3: CASTLSGRAEKTQYF. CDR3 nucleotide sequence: TGTGCCAGCACCTTGAGCGGGAGGGCCGAAAAGACCCAGTACTTC.

CDR3 in amino acids: CASSLGQVRSGANVLTF. The CDR3 DNA reads TGTGCCAGCAGTTTAGGGCAGGTTCGCTCTGGGGCCAACGTCCTGACTTTC. This rearrangement joins TRBV27 to TRBJ2-6; D is unclear. Germline-derived CDR1 and CDR2 are MNHEY and SMNVEV (reference sequence). This CDR3 has 17 residues. The V gene lost 2 bases and the J gene lost 0 bases, with 11 bases spanning the gap.

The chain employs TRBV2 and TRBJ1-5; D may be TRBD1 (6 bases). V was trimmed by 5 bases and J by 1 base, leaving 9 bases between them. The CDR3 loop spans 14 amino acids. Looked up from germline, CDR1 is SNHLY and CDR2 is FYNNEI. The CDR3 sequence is CASSSGQSNQPQHF. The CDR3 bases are TGTGCCAGCAGTTCCGGACAGAGCAATCAGCCCCAGCATTTT.

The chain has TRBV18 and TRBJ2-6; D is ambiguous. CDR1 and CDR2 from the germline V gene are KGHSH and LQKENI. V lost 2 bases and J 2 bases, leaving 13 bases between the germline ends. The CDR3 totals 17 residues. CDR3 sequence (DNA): TGTGCCAGCTCACCATCGAATAGGCCGGCTGGGGCCAACGTCCTGACTTTC. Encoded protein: CASSPSNRPAGANVLTF.

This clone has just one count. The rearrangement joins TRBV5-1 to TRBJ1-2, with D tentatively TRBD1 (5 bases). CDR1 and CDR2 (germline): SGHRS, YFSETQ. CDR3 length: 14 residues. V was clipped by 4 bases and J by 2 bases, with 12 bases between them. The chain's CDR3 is CASSNYRDNYGYTF. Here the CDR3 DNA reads TGCGCCAGCAGCAATTACCGGGACAACTATGGCTACACCTTC.

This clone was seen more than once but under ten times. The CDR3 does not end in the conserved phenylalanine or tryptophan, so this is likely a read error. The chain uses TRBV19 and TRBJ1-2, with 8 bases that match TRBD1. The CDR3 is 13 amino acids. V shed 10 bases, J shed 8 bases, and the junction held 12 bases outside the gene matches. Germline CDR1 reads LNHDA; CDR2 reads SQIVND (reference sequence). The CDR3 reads CATQDRERGGYTL. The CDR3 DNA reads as TGTGCCACCCAGGACAGGGAAAGGGGAGGCTACACCCTC.

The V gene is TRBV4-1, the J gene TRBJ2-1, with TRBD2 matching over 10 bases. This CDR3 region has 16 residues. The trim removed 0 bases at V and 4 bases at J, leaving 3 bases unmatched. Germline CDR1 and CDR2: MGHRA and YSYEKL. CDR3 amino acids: CASSQDEAGGYNEQFF. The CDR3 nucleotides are TGCGCCAGCAGCCAAGATGAAGCGGGAGGGTACAATGAGCAGTTCTTC.